The 9 T cell receptor beta chains below were found in one sample sequenced in a study of blood T cells in healthy people across ages. Using a J-beta primer mix together with a sample-barcoded 5' primer, a second PCR was run for roughly 7 to 11 cycles. TCRdb analysed the 5' RACE reads with MiXCR anew, one entry per CDR3 protein. The sample contains about 1.5 million distinct CDR3 sequences, about 43% of which appear only once. Sequenced sample: blood. These receptors were obtained from a woman between 18 and 30 years old in good health.

The chain recombines TRBV24-1 with TRBJ2-1, with D perhaps matching TRBD1 (5 bases). The CDR3 is 16 residues long. Trimming removed 5 bases from V and 8 bases from J, with 21 bases in between. Germline CDR1 is KGHDR and CDR2 is SFDVKD. The CDR3 DNA sequence: TGTGCCACCAGTGCCCCCGTGCAGGGTGGTTTATATGAGCAGTTCTTC. Translation gives CATSAPVQGGLYEQFF.

V gene TRBV14 combines with J gene TRBJ2-5, with 7 bases aligning to TRBD2. This CDR3 region has 15 residues. V shed 4 bases and J 5 bases; nucleotides not matched to a gene: 10. CDR1 and CDR2 from the germline V gene are SGHDN and FVKESK. The CDR3 sequence: CASSPGGISTETQYF. The CDR3 region has the DNA TGTGCCAGCAGCCCGGGGGGAATAAGCACGGAGACCCAGTACTTC.

The V gene is TRBV4-1, the J gene TRBJ2-4; no definite D call. This CDR3 is 14 amino acids long. Germline lookup yields CDR1 MGHRA and CDR2 YSYEKL. V was trimmed by 0 bases and J by 8 bases, leaving 11 bases between them. CDR3: CASSQDLGTHIQYF. The CDR3 nucleotides read TGCGCCAGCAGCCAAGATTTAGGTACCCACATTCAGTACTTC.

This clonotype was seen ten or more times. The J gene is TRBJ2-3, the V gene TRBV4-2, with D maybe TRBD1 (6 bases). This CDR3 contains 13 residues. Per the germline V gene, CDR1 is LGHNA and CDR2 is YNFKEQ. V lost 4 bases and J lost 6, with 11 bases in between. The CDR3 DNA reads as TGTGCCAGCAGCCCCCGAAGGGGGGATACGCAGTATTTT. Protein: CASSPRRGDTQYF.

This clonotype was counted a few times. The V call is TRBV5-6, the J call TRBJ1-2, with D perhaps matching TRBD1 (5 bases). Germline V gives CDR1 SGHDT, CDR2 YYEEEE. The length of the CDR3 is 12 residues. Between the trimmed V and J ends, which lost 3 bases and 8 bases, there was a span of 11 bases. The CDR3 DNA is TGTGCCAGCAGCTACGGGGGTGAAGGCTACACCTTC. Translating it yields CASSYGGEGYTF.

This clonotype was seen more than once but under ten times. The V gene is TRBV7-2, the J gene TRBJ2-7, with D possibly being TRBD1 or TRBD2 (6 bases each). V gave up 6 bases and J gave up 5 bases, with 20 bases separating them. The CDR3 runs to 15 residues. Germline assignment: CDR1 SGHTA and CDR2 FQGNSA. The CDR3 loop is CASSTVRGAYDEQYF. CDR3 sequence (DNA): TGTGCCAGCAGTACCGTGAGGGGGGCCTACGACGAGCAGTACTTC.

This rearrangement joins TRBV20-1 to TRBJ2-2; D is unclear. The length of the CDR3 is 13 residues. Germline V gene lookup returns CDR1 DFQATT and CDR2 SNEGSKA (reference sequence). Written as DNA, the CDR3 is TGCAGCGCAAGAAGCGCGAACACCGGGGAGCTGTTTTTT. Amino acids: CSARSANTGELFF.

V is TRBV24-1 and J is TRBJ2-4, with D possibly being TRBD2 (5 bases). The ends were cut back, 7 bases at V and 0 bases at J, with 12 bases in the middle. This CDR3 is built from 15 residues. Germline loops: CDR1 KGHDR, CDR2 SFDVKD. The CDR3 DNA is TGTGCCACCAGGGCCCTCGGGGTAGCCAAAAACATTCAGTACTTC. This translates into CATRALGVAKNIQYF.

This clonotype was counted once. The chain recombines TRBV5-1 with TRBJ2-5; D possibly uses TRBD1 or TRBD2 (5 bases each). V lost 3 bases and J lost 1, with 13 bases in between. The germline gives CDR1 SGHRS, CDR2 YFSETQ. The CDR3 covers 15 residues. CDR3 DNA sequence: TGCGCCAGCAGCTGGGGACGAGCGGTCCAAGAGACCCAGTACTTC. Encoded protein: CASSWGRAVQETQYF.